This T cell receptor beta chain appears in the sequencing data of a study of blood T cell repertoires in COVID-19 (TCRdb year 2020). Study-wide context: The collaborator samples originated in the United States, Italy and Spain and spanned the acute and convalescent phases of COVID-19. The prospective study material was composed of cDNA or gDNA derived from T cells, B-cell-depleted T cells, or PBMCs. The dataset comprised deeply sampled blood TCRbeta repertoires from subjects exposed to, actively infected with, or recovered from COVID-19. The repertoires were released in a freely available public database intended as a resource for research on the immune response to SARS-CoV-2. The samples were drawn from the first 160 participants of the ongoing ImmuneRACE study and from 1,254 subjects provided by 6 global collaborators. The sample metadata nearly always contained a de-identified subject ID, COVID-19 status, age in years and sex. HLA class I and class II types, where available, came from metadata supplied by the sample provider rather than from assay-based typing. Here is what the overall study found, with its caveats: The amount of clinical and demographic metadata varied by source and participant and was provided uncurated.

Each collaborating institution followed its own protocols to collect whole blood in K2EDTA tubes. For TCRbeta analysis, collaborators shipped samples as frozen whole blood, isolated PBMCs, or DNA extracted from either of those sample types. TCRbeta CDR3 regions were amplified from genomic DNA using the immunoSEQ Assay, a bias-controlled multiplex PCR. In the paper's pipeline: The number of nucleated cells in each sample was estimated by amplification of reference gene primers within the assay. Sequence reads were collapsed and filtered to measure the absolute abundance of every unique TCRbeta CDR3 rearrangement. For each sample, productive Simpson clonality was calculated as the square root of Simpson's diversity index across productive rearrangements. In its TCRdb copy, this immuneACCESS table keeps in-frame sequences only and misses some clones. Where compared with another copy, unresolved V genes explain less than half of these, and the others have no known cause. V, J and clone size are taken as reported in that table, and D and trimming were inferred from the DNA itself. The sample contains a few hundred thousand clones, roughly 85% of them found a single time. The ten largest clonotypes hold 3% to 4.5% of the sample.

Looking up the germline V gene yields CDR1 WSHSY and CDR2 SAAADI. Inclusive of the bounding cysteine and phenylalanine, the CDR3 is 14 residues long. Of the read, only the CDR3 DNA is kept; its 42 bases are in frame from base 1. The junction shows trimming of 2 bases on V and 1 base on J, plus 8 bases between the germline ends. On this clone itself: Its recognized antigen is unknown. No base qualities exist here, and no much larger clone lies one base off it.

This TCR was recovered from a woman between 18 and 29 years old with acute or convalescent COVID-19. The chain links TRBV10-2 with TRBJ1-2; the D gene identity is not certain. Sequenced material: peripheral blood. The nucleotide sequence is TGCGCCAGCAGTGAGACCAGATTTAACTATGGCTACACCTTC. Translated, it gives CASSETRFNYGYTF.